The 23 T cell receptor beta chains reported below all come from one sample, sequenced in a study of regulatory T cells in long-lasting Graves disease. The time point is: newly diagnosed GD, antithyroid drugs for less than 3 months. The TCR library was made from RNA extracted from PBMCs. Construction of TCR beta libraries relied on iRepertoire HTBI primers and on Arm-PCR targeting CDR3 regions. TCRdb re-called the multiplex PCR reads through MiXCR, storing one row per CDR3 protein. The data contain roughly 420,000 distinct CDR3 sequences, approximately 16% of them singletons. These data were also reused for a study on T cells in Graves' hyperthyroidism and ophthalmopathy.

The sequencing here drew on peripheral blood mononuclear cells (PBMCs), taken at new diagnosis, from a patient treated with antithyroid drugs. The receptors derive from a woman aged 25 to 45 with Graves disease.

This clonotype came up a few times. The gene calls are TRBV6-1 and TRBJ2-4, with 7 nucleotides matching TRBD1. Trimming took 8 bases from V and 0 from J; bases not matched to a gene: 10. Germline CDR1 reads MNHNS; CDR2 reads SASEGT. The CDR3 is 16 amino acids. CDR3 sequence: CASHRTGVLAKNIQYF. The CDR3 DNA reads TGTGCCAGCCATAGGACAGGAGTACTAGCCAAAAACATTCAGTACTTC.

V is TRBV27 and J is TRBJ2-2; 7 nucleotides line up with TRBD1. The CDR3 loop spans 14 amino acids. Germline CDR1 MNHEY, CDR2 SMNVEV (reference sequence). V shed 4 bases and J 4 bases; nucleotides not matched to a gene: 3. The CDR3 sequence: CASSSGQRTGELFF. The CDR3 DNA follows: TGTGCCAGCAGTTCGGGACAGCGCACCGGGGAGCTGTTTTTT.

There are a few counts of this clonotype. The rearrangement links TRBV11-2 to TRBJ2-1, with TRBD2 matching over 8 bases. The V gene's germline CDR1 is SGHAT and CDR2 FQNNGV. The junction had 13 bases not matched to a gene; V was cut back by 0 bases and J by 12 bases. The CDR3 totals 16 residues. The CDR3 nucleotides are TGTGCCAGCAGCTTAGATCTTGGACTAGCCCCCCAGATGCAGTTCTTC. Translating it yields CASSLDLGLAPQMQFF.

The sample holds many counts of this clonotype. The chain couples TRBV7-9 to TRBJ2-7; TRBD2 matches at 7 bases. The CDR3 contains 16 residues. V gave up 3 bases and J gave up 0 bases; unmatched junction bases: 8. Germline V gene sequence: CDR1 SEHNR, CDR2 FQNEAQ (reference sequence). CDR3 sequence: CASSFSREDSSYEQYF. CDR3 DNA sequence: TGTGCCAGCAGCTTTTCCCGGGAGGATAGCTCCTACGAGCAGTACTTC.

V usage is TRBV5-1 and J usage is TRBJ2-1; 9 positions agree with TRBD1. V lost 0 bases, J lost 8 bases, and 6 bases stayed unmatched. The germline gives CDR1 SGHRS, CDR2 YFSETQ. This CDR3 has 15 residues. The CDR3 here is CASSLVRQGVYEQFF. Here the CDR3 DNA reads TGCGCCAGCAGCTTGGTCCGACAGGGGGTGTATGAGCAGTTCTTC.

This clonotype showed up many times. The chain recombines TRBV6-1 with TRBJ1-2, with 8 nucleotides matching TRBD1. V dropped 4 bases and J dropped 3; count of bases not matched to a gene: 4. Germline V lookup: CDR1 MNHNS, CDR2 SASEGT. This CDR3 is built from 14 residues. In DNA, the CDR3 is TGTGCCAGCAGTGGGCGACAGGGGCACTATGGCTACACCTTC. Protein: CASSGRQGHYGYTF.

The rearrangement joins TRBV9 to TRBJ1-1, with no clear D. The germline V gene has CDR1 SGDLS and CDR2 YYNGEE. CDR3 length: 13 amino acids. The germline V and J ends were trimmed by 3 bases and 5 bases, with 11 bases remaining between them. CDR3 DNA sequence: TGTGCCAGCAGCGAATTCTCGGGGACTGAAGCTTTCTTT. It encodes CASSEFSGTEAFF.

Remarks on this clonotype: A far larger clone is one base from this, pointing to a likely read error. The J gene is TRBJ2-4, the V gene TRBV12-3 or TRBV12-4; D gene unclear. The J call may be incorrect, as the DNA end agrees better with TRBJ2-1. CDR3 length: 14 residues. CDR3: CVSSFADVYNEQFF. The CDR3 DNA reads as TGTGTCAGCAGTTTTGCGGACGTCTACAATGAGCAGTTCTTC.

This clonotype has only a few counts. The rearrangement joins TRBV25-1 to TRBJ2-7; maybe TRBD1 (6 bases). The CDR3 totals 12 residues. Germline V gene data show CDR1 as MGHDK and CDR2 as SYGVNS. V was cut by 3 bases and J by 4 bases, with 7 bases left in between. CDR3 sequence (DNA): TGTGCCAGCAGTGAGGGGGCTTACGAGCAGTACTTC. It yields the protein CASSEGAYEQYF.

This clonotype was recorded many times. The chain couples TRBV28 to TRBJ2-7; D ambiguous. The germline gives CDR1 MDHEN, CDR2 SYDVKM. With 6 bases removed from V and 0 bases from J, the gap between germline ends came to 6 bases. CDR3 size: 12 residues. CDR3 in amino acids: CASSMSSYEQYF. CDR3 sequence (DNA): TGTGCCAGCAGCATGAGCTCCTACGAGCAGTACTTC. Filled out from reference TRBV28 and TRBJ2-7, the complete variable domain reads DVKVTQSSRYLVKRTGEKVFLECVQDMDHENMFWYRQDPGLGLRLIYFSYDVKMKEKGDIPEGYSVSREKKERFSLILESASTNQTSMYLCASSMSSYEQYFGPGTRLTVT.

This clonotype was seen a few times. This chain connects TRBV4-2 to TRBJ2-6; the D is unclear. Trimming pared 4 bases from V and 1 base from J, leaving 11 bases between. Per the germline V gene, CDR1 is LGHNA and CDR2 is YNFKEQ. The CDR3 has 16 amino acids. The CDR3 loop reads CASSPSSSSGANVLTF. For the CDR3, the DNA is TGTGCCAGCAGCCCGTCGTCGTCTTCTGGGGCCAACGTCCTGACTTTC.

This clonotype was found many times. The V gene is TRBV28, the J gene TRBJ2-3; 12 bases agree with TRBD2. Looked up from germline, CDR1 is MDHEN and CDR2 is SYDVKM. The CDR3 consists of 17 residues. With V trimmed by 6 bases and J by 2 bases, 9 bases remained unmatched. As DNA, the CDR3 is TGTGCCAGCAGAGAAAGACTAGCGGGAGAAGTCACAGATACGCAGTATTTT. It codes for CASRERLAGEVTDTQYF. Full variable domain (missing parts from reference TRBV28 and TRBJ2-3): DVKVTQSSRYLVKRTGEKVFLECVQDMDHENMFWYRQDPGLGLRLIYFSYDVKMKEKGDIPEGYSVSREKKERFSLILESASTNQTSMYLCASRERLAGEVTDTQYFGPGTRLTVL.

This clonotype was observed at least ten times. The chain couples TRBV11-1 to TRBJ1-4; unclear D gene. V was shortened by 3 bases and J by 10 bases, with 6 bases between the two germline ends. This CDR3 contains 11 residues. In germline, CDR1 is SGHAT, CDR2 FQDESV (reference sequence). In DNA, the CDR3 is TGTGCCAGCAGCTTGGGAAGAAAACTGTTTTTT. This translates into CASSLGRKLFF.

At least ten counts were recorded for this clonotype. The J gene is TRBJ2-5, the V gene TRBV7-9, with D hard to call. CDR1 is SEHNR, CDR2 FQNEAQ, per germline (reference sequence). Trimming cost V 5 bases and J 1 base, with 20 bases left between them. This CDR3 is built from 17 residues. The CDR3 region is CASSLPARKPPQETQYF. In nucleotides, the CDR3 is TGTGCCAGCAGCCTCCCTGCTCGAAAACCCCCCCAAGAGACCCAGTACTTC. Full variable domain (remainder filled in from reference TRBV7-9 and TRBJ2-5): DTGVSQNPRHKITKRGQNVTFRCDPISEHNRLYWYRQTLGQGPEFLTYFQNEAQLEKSRLLSDRFSAERPKGSFSTLEIQRTEQGDSAMYLCASSLPARKPPQETQYFGPGTRLLVL.

Concerning this clonotype: Given a much more abundant clone one base away, this may be a read error. Written as DNA, the CDR3 is TGTGCCAACAATAGGGGAAACACTGAAGCTTTCTTT. Its translation: CANNRGNTEAFF. This rearrangement joins TRBV28 to TRBJ1-1; a weak D match, TRBD1 (5 bases). V lost 10 bases to trimming and J lost 2 bases, with 11 bases between them. CDR1 and CDR2 (germline): MDHEN, SYDVKM. CDR3 length: 12 residues.

This clonotype was seen a handful of times. The chain links TRBV18 to TRBJ2-7; perhaps D is TRBD1 or TRBD2 (7 bases each). CDR1 and CDR2 (germline): KGHSH, LQKENI. This CDR3 has 16 amino acids. The V end was cut by 5 bases, the J end by 4 bases, with 21 bases between. CDR3 residues: CASSSLRGRAVYEQYF. CDR3 DNA sequence: TGTGCCAGCTCATCCCTCAGGGGGAGGGCGGTATACGAGCAGTACTTC.

This clonotype showed up many times. The genes are TRBV7-2 and TRBJ2-7, with D perhaps TRBD2 (5 bases). CDR1 and CDR2 (germline): SGHTA, FQGNSA. This CDR3 spans 16 amino acids. V gave up 5 bases and J gave up 0 bases, with 17 bases separating them. CDR3 amino acids: CASSLTLLAGSYEQYF. In nucleotides, the CDR3 is TGTGCCAGCAGCCTAACCCTCCTAGCTGGCTCCTACGAGCAGTACTTC.

To note about this clonotype: Here the CDR3 omits its conserved ending phenylalanine or tryptophan, so a read error is the likely source. V is TRBV7-9 and J is TRBJ1-3; D is undetermined. Germline CDR1 SEHNR, CDR2 FQNEAQ (reference sequence). The V and J ends lost 6 bases and 0 bases respectively, with 21 bases between them. The CDR3 covers 18 residues. CDR3 DNA: TGTGCCAGCAGACATCGTAGGGCCTCTTACCACTCTGGAAACACCATATATTCT. Translated: CASRHRRASYHSGNTIYS.

This clonotype has at least ten counts. The genes are TRBV20-1 and TRBJ2-7; TRBD1 might be the D (6 bases). Trimming removed 7 bases from V and 3 bases from J, with 16 bases in between. Germline assignment: CDR1 DFQATT and CDR2 SNEGSKA (reference sequence). The CDR3 runs to 13 residues. CDR3 loop: CSGRGTADYEQYF. CDR3 nucleotide sequence: TGCAGTGGAAGGGGGACCGCAGACTACGAGCAGTACTTC.

The table lists this clonotype with many counts. V is TRBV29-1 and J is TRBJ1-1; D is perhaps TRBD1 (5 bases). The V end lost 3 bases, the J end lost 1 base, and 9 bases lay between the germline ends. This CDR3 is built from 13 residues. The germline V gene encodes CDR1 SQVTM and CDR2 ANQGSEA. The CDR3 DNA reads as TGCAGCGTTGATGACAGCTCGAACACTGAAGCTTTCTTT. Protein product: CSVDDSSNTEAFF. Filled out from reference TRBV29-1 and TRBJ1-1, the complete variable domain reads SAVISQKPSRDICQRGTSLTIQCQVDSQVTMMFWYRQQPGQSLTLIATANQGSEATYESGFVIDKFPISRPNLTFSTLTVSNMSPEDSSIYLCSVDDSSNTEAFFGQGTRLTVV.

This clonotype occurred once. A far larger clone is a single base away, which makes a read error likely. The J gene is TRBJ1-1, the V gene TRBV11-2; D is unclear. Trimming shortened V by 3 bases and J by 9 bases, and 23 bases separated the two germline ends. Germline V gene lookup returns CDR1 SGHAT and CDR2 FQNNGV. CDR3 length: 16 amino acids. The chain's CDR3 is CASSLYDLTENSKAFF. CDR3 sequence (DNA): TGTGCCAGCAGCTTGTATGACCTTACAGAGAACTCTAAAGCTTTCTTT. The full variable domain, rest sourced from reference TRBV11-2 and TRBJ1-1, is EAGVAQSPRYKIIEKRQSVAFWCNPISGHATLYWYQQILGQGPKLLIQFQNNGVVDDSQLPKDRFSAERLKGVDSTLKIQPAKLEDSAVYLCASSLYDLTENSKAFFGQGTRLTVV.

V gene TRBV10-3 combines with J gene TRBJ2-7, with a weak D call TRBD1 (5 bases). CDR3 size: 15 residues. Trimming pared 0 bases from V and 7 bases from J, leaving 16 bases between. Germline CDR1 reads ENHRY; CDR2 reads SYGVKD. CDR3 region: CAISESTVGHDEQYF. The DNA of the CDR3 is TGTGCCATCAGTGAGTCCACAGTTGGACATGATGAGCAGTACTTC.

Of note for this clonotype: Since a much larger clone is just one base distant, this may be a read error. This chain links TRBV11-2 with TRBJ2-2; D may be TRBD2 (6 bases). V was clipped by 0 bases and J by 4 bases, with 12 bases between them. CDR1 and CDR2 (germline): SGHAT, FQNNGV. CDR3 length: 16 residues. The DNA of the CDR3 is TGTGCCAGCAGCTTAGATTTCGAGGGACTCACCGGGGAGCTGTTTTTT. Protein sequence: CASSLDFEGLTGELFF. The entire variable domain, with the rest obtained from reference TRBV11-2 and TRBJ2-2, is as follows: EAGVAQSPRYKIIEKRQSVAFWCNPISGHATLYWYQQILGQGPKLLIQFQNNGVVDDSQLPKDRFSAERLKGVDSTLKIQPAKLEDSAVYLCASSLDFEGLTGELFFGEGSRLTVL.